These 15 T cell receptor beta chains share one sample of origin, sequenced in a study of metastatic and nonmetastatic thyroid tumors. Prior to thyroid surgery, none of the patients had received any treatment. From the PCR reads, TCRdb re-called clones with MiXCR. This table has fewer than 30,000 clones, 20% to 25% appearing once. The sequenced material came from blood. Receptors were obtained from a male donor with papillary thyroid cancer or a benign thyroid nodule (not recorded which). Some clones in this sample may be carry-over from other donors' samples.

This clone was counted only a few times. A read error may be the cause here, since a much bigger clone is one base away. Other DNA sequences in this sample translate to the same CDR3. The chain employs TRBV2 and TRBJ1-4; TRBD1 might be the D (5 bases). The CDR3 is made up of 11 amino acids. Germline CDR1 is SNHLY and CDR2 is FYNNEI. The CDR3 DNA follows: TGTGCCAGCAGCCCACAGGAAAAACTGTTTTTC. Protein: CASSPQEKLFF.

This clone was counted at least ten times. The chain carries TRBV9 and TRBJ2-1; no firm D call. The ends were cut back, 0 bases at V and 0 bases at J, with 7 bases in the middle. CDR1 and CDR2 (germline): SGDLS, YYNGEE. The CDR3 loop spans 15 amino acids. CDR3 residues: CASSVVSSSYNEQFF. The DNA of the CDR3 is TGTGCCAGCAGCGTAGTCAGTAGCTCCTACAATGAGCAGTTCTTC.

This clone was seen a few times. This chain uses TRBV4-2 with TRBJ1-1; a weak D match, TRBD1 (6 bases). Germline values: CDR1 LGHNA, CDR2 YNFKEQ. V was clipped by 4 bases and J by 6 bases, with 24 bases between them. The CDR3 spans 17 residues. The CDR3 DNA follows: TGTGCCAGCAGCCCTAACCCGACAGACTCTGGGACATCTGAAGCTTTCTTT. The encoded protein is CASSPNPTDSGTSEAFF.

This clone was seen at least ten times. The chain couples TRBV11-1 to TRBJ2-1, with a possible D match to TRBD1 (6 bases). Germline loops: CDR1 SGHAT, CDR2 FQDESV (reference sequence). The CDR3 runs to 16 residues. The V gene lost 1 base and the J gene lost 0 bases, with 10 bases spanning the gap. The CDR3 spells CASSLGWGLSYNEQFF. The CDR3 coding sequence is TGTGCCAGCAGCTTAGGTTGGGGGCTCTCCTACAATGAGCAGTTCTTC.

This clone was found many times. This chain joins TRBV6-5 and TRBJ1-5, with D perhaps matching TRBD1 (6 bases). CDR3 length: 16 residues. The germline gives CDR1 MNHEY, CDR2 SVGAGI. V was clipped by 2 bases and J by 0 bases, with 11 bases between them. The CDR3 loop reads CASSYDGQPSNQPQHF. CDR3 coding DNA: TGTGCCAGCAGTTACGATGGACAGCCTAGCAATCAGCCCCAGCATTTT.

The chain has TRBV3-1 and TRBJ2-7; no clear D gene. The CDR3 sequence is 14 residues long. V lost 1 base, J lost 1 base, and 8 bases lay in between. Germline CDR1 and CDR2: LGHDT and YNNKEL (reference sequence). The DNA for the CDR3 is TGTGCCAGCAGCCAAGGACACAGTTCCTACGAGCAGTACTTC. This translates into CASSQGHSSYEQYF.

This clone was seen at least ten times. The V call is TRBV9, the J call TRBJ2-5; D not certain. The CDR3 spans 16 residues. V shed 1 base and J shed 3 bases, with 16 bases lying between them. From germline, CDR1 is SGDLS and CDR2 YYNGEE. For the CDR3, the DNA is TGTGCCAGCAGCGTAAGTCCAGGCCCCTGGGAAGAGACCCAGTACTTC. This encodes CASSVSPGPWEETQYF. The complete variable domain, with remaining parts taken from reference TRBV9 and TRBJ2-5, reads DSGVTQTPKHLITATGQRVTLRCSPRSGDLSVYWYQQSLDQGLQFLIQYYNGEERAKGNILERFSAQQFPDLHSELNLSSLELGDSALYFCASSVSPGPWEETQYFGPGTRLLVL.

This clone came up many times. The rearrangement links TRBV5-1 to TRBJ2-3, with D possibly matching TRBD1 (6 bases). Germline loops: CDR1 SGHRS, CDR2 YFSETQ. V lost 5 bases and J lost 6, with 13 bases in between. The CDR3 sequence is 13 residues long. Written as DNA, the CDR3 is TGCGCCAGCAGGTGGGGGCCGGGGGATACGCAGTATTTT. It encodes CASRWGPGDTQYF.

The table lists this clone with many counts. V gene TRBV28 combines with J gene TRBJ2-1; 9 bases align to TRBD2. V lost 3 bases to trimming and J lost 4 bases; unmatched junction nucleotides: 13. Germline CDR1 is MDHEN and CDR2 is SYDVKM. The CDR3 has 18 residues. The CDR3 DNA follows: TGTGCCAGCAGTTTTAACCTCAAGACTAGCGGAGATTACAATGAGCAGTTCTTC. It encodes CASSFNLKTSGDYNEQFF.

This clone was counted many times. The rearrangement uses TRBV5-1 and TRBJ1-4; a weak D match, TRBD1 (6 bases). Per germline, CDR1 SGHRS and CDR2 YFSETQ. V was clipped by 7 bases and J by 6 bases, with 16 bases between them. The CDR3 is 14 residues long. The CDR3 DNA reads TGCGCCAGCGGAAATACAGGGCCCGATGAAAAACTGTTTTTT. Translating gives CASGNTGPDEKLFF.

The chain is built from TRBV20-1 and TRBJ2-7; D may match TRBD1 or TRBD2 (5 bases each). CDR1 is DFQATT, CDR2 SNEGSKA, per germline (reference sequence). V was trimmed by 2 bases and J by 5 bases, leaving 16 bases between them. This CDR3 region has 14 residues. CDR3 nucleotides: TGCAGTGCTAGAATGATTATGGGACCCCACGAGCAGTACTTC. It translates to CSARMIMGPHEQYF.

This clone was observed many times. The chain is built from TRBV19 and TRBJ1-1; D unclear. The CDR3 consists of 11 residues. Per the germline V gene, CDR1 is LNHDA and CDR2 is SQIVND (reference sequence). V was trimmed by 3 bases and J by 4 bases, leaving 3 bases between them. The CDR3 protein is CASSMVTEAFF. CDR3 DNA: TGTGCCAGTAGTATGGTCACTGAAGCTTTCTTT.

This clone was seen at least ten times. The V gene is TRBV3-1, the J gene TRBJ1-6, with a tentative D call TRBD1 (5 bases). Germline CDR1 reads LGHDT; CDR2 reads YNNKEL (reference sequence). Trimming pared 6 bases from V and 7 bases from J, leaving 10 bases between. This CDR3 has 13 residues. The chain's CDR3 is CASRGVDNSPLHF. The CDR3 DNA reads as TGTGCCAGCAGGGGGGTAGACAATTCACCCCTCCACTTT.

The chain recombines TRBV12-5 with TRBJ2-2; D unresolved. Trimming took off 8 bases at V and 6 bases at J, with 7 bases between the two ends. The CDR3 sequence is 11 residues long. The V gene's germline CDR1 is LGHNT and CDR2 FRNRAP. For the CDR3, the DNA is TGTGCTAGTAGACTGTCCGGGGAGCTGTTTTTT. Translating gives CASRLSGELFF.

Ten or more counts support this clone. The gene calls are TRBV20-1 and TRBJ2-7, with 13 bases matching TRBD2. Germline V lookup: CDR1 DFQATT, CDR2 SNEGSKA (reference sequence). This CDR3 spans 15 amino acids. V lost 2 bases and J lost 3; bases outside the gene matches: 4. Here the CDR3 reads CSARRRLAGGYEQYF. CDR3 sequence (DNA): TGCAGTGCTAGAAGGAGACTAGCGGGAGGCTACGAGCAGTACTTC.